This T cell receptor (beta chain) was recorded in a study of cytomegalovirus exposure and HLA in healthy donors. Study results and caveats: According to reports, the classifier identified cytomegalovirus status with high specificity and sensitivity.

This table comes from immunoSEQ multiplex PCR, and its TCRdb copy is limited to in-frame clones, with some not included. This repertoire shows 65,000 to 75,000 clones, roughly 94% found once; its top ten account for approximately 3%. With respect to this clone: Its antigen remains unidentified.

The sequenced sample consisted of PBMCs. The sequence was obtained from a woman aged 18 to 35 in good health and CMV-seropositive.

CDR3 loop: CASTAGWSGEQYF. CDR3 nucleotide sequence: TGTGCCAGCACGGCGGGGTGGTCGGGAGAGCAGTACTTC. The chain joins TRBV6-1 to TRBJ2-7; TRBD2 might be the D (6 bases). From germline, CDR1 is MNHNS and CDR2 SASEGT. With 7 bases removed from V and 7 bases from J, the gap between germline ends came to 17 bases. The CDR3 runs to 13 residues.